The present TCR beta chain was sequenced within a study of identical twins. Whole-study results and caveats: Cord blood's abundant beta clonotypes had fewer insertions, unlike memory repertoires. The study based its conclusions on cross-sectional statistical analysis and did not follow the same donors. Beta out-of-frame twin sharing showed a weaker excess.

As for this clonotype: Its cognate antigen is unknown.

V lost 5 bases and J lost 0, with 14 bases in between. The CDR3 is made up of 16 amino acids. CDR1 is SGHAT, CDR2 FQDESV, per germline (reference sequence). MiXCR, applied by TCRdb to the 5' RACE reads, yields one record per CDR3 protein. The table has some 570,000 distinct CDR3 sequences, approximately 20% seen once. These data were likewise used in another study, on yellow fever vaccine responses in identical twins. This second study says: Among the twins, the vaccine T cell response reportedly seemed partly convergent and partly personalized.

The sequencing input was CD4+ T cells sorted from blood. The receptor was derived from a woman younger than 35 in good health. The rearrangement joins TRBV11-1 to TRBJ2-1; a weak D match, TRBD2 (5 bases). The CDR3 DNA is TGTGCCAGCAGCACGGAGCGGTCGCGCTCCTACAATGAGCAGTTCTTC. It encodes CASSTERSRSYNEQFF.